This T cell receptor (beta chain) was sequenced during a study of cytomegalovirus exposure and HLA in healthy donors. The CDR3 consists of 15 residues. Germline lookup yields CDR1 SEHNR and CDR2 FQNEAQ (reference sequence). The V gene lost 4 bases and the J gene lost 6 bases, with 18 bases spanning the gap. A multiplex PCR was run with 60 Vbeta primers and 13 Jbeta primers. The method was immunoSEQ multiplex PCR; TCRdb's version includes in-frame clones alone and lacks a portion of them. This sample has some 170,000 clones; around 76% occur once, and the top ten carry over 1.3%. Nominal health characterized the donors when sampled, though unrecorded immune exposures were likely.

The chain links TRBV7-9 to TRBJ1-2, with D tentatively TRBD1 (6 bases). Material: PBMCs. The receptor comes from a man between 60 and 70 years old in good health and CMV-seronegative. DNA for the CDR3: TGTGCCAGCAGCTCAGAAGCGGGGGCTAATGATGGCTACACCTTC. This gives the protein CASSSEAGANDGYTF. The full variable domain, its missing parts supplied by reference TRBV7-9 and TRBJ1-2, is DTGVSQNPRHKITKRGQNVTFRCDPISEHNRLYWYRQTLGQGPEFLTYFQNEAQLEKSRLLSDRFSAERPKGSFSTLEIQRTEQGDSAMYLCASSSEAGANDGYTFGSGTRLTVV.